This T cell receptor (beta chain) originates from a study of T cells in Graves' hyperthyroidism and ophthalmopathy. Notes on the study in general: Model-based prediction identified ophthalmopathy a median 6.5 months prior to its onset. The majority of expanded thyroid clonotypes above 0.001 also appeared in blood.

Using RNA transcripts as the source, TCR beta CDR3 regions were amplified. The study used the HTBI primer set for a first-round RT-PCR of the TCR CDR3. TCRdb re-analysed the multiplex PCR reads in MiXCR, keeping a single row per CDR3 protein. Of about 570,000 distinct CDR3 sequences detected, 35% to 55% appear once; the ten largest clones hold 15% to 20%. V lost 2 bases, J lost 7 bases, and 12 bases lay in between. Germline V gene sequence: CDR1 SGHTA, CDR2 FQGNSA. This CDR3 contains 13 residues. This clonotype was recorded many times. Its antigen remains unidentified. One base away lies a much larger clone, so this may be a sequencing read error.

This TCR was sampled from an adult woman with Graves' disease, either hyperthyroidism or ophthalmopathy (not recorded which). The genes are TRBV7-2 and TRBJ2-7, with a possible D match to TRBD2 (6 bases). The source material was peripheral blood or thyroid tissue (not recorded which). CDR3 bases: TGTGCCAGCAGCTTAAGACTAGTGTGGGAGCAGTACTTC. Its translation is CASSLRLVWEQYF.